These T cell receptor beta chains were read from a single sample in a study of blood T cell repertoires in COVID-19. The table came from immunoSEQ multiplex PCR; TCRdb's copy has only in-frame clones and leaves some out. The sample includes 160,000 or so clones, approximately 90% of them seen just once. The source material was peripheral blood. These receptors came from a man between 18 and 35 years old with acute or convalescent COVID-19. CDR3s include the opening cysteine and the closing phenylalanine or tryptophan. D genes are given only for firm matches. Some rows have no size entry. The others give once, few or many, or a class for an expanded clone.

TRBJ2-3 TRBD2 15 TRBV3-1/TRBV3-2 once TGTGCCAGCAGCCGGTCGCTAGCGGAGACAGATACGCAGTATTTT CASSRSLAETDTQYF
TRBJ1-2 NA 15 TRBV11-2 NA TGTGCCAGCAGCCCTTATACGACCGGGGACTATGGCTACACCTTC CASSPYTTGDYGYTF
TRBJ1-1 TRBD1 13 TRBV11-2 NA TGTGCCAGCAGCTTAGAAGGGGGCTCTGAAGCTTTCTTT CASSLEGGSEAFF
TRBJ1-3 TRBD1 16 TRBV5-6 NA TGTGCCAGCAGCTTGTCGGGACAGGGGGCCGGAAACACCATATATTTT CASSLSGQGAGNTIYF
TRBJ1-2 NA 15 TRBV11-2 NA TGTGCCAGCAGCTTAGCTTATCCAGAAAACTATGGCTACACCTTC CASSLAYPENYGYTF
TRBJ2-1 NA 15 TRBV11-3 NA TGTGCCAGCAGCTTAGGTCAGCGAGATTACAATGAGCAGTTCTTC CASSLGQRDYNEQFF
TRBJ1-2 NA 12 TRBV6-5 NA TGTGCCAGTAGGACAGCAATCTCGGGCTACACCTTC CASRTAISGYTF
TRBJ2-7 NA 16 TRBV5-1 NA TGCGCCAGCAGCTTGGCCTTTTCAGGGCTCTCCTACGAGCAGTACTTC CASSLAFSGLSYEQYF
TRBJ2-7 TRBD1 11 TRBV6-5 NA TGTGCCAGCTGGACAGGGTTCGAGCAGTACTTC CASWTGFEQYF
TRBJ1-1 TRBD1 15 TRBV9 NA TGTGCCAGCAGCGTAGAAGACAGGGCCAACACTGAAGCTTTCTTT CASSVEDRANTEAFF
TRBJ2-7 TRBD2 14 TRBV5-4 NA TGTGCCAGCAGCCAAGCGGGAGGGTCCTACGAGCAGTACTTC CASSQAGGSYEQYF
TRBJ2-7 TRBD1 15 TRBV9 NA TGTGCCAGCAGCCCCACGGACAGGCGGGCCTACGAGCAGTACTTC CASSPTDRRAYEQYF
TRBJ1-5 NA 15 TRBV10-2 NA TGCGCCAGCAGTGATGTCGGTATAAGCAATCAGCCCCAGCATTTT CASSDVGISNQPQHF
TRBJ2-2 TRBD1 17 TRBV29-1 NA TGCAGCGTTACCGGGACAGGCTTTTCCTCCAACACCGGGGAGCTGTTTTTT CSVTGTGFSSNTGELFF
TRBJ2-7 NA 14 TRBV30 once TGTGCCTGGAGTGACCCAGGGTCGTTCTACGAGCAGTACTTC CAWSDPGSFYEQYF
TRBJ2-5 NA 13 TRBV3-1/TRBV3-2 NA TGTGCCAGCAGCCAAGACTTTCTAGAGACCCAGTACTTC CASSQDFLETQYF
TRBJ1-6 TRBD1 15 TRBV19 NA TGTGCCAGTAGTATCGGGACAGGCAAGAATTCACCCCTCCACTTT CASSIGTGKNSPLHF
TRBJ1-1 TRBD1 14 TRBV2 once TGTGCCAGCAGTCAGACAGGGATGGACACTGAAGCTTTCTTT CASSQTGMDTEAFF
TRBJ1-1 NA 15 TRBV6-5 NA TGTGCCAGCAGGGCATCTTCAGGGTTCGGGACTGAAGCTTTCTTT CASRASSGFGTEAFF
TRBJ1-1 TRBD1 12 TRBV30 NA TGTGCCCGGGACAGGGTGAACACTGAAGCTTTCTTT CARDRVNTEAFF
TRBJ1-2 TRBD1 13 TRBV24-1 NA TGTGCCACGAGCTTCGGACAGGGTCATGGCTACACCTTC CATSFGQGHGYTF
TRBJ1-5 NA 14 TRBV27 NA TGTGCCAGCAGCCGGGGGGACATTTTGGGGCCCCAGCATTTT CASSRGDILGPQHF
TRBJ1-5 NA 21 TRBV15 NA TGTGCCACCAGCAGAACTTCCTCCTTCGGGCTCCGGGGTAAGGGCAATCAGCCCCAGCATTTT CATSRTSSFGLRGKGNQPQHF
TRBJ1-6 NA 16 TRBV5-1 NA TGCGCCAGCAGCTTGGGATGGGGGGAGTTAGATTCACCCCTCCACTTT CASSLGWGELDSPLHF
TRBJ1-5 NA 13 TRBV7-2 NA TGTGCCAGCAGTAACAGGGTGCCTCAGCCCCAGCATTTT CASSNRVPQPQHF
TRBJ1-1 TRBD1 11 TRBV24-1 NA TGTGCCACCAGTGAGACAGGGAGAGCTTTCTTT CATSETGRAFF
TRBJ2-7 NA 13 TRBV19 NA TGTGCCAGTAGTATAGCGGTCTCCTACGAGCAGTACTTC CASSIAVSYEQYF
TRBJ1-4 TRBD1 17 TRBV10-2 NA TGCGCCAGCAGCGAAGGGACAGGGTTTGCAACTAATGAAAAACTGTTTTTT CASSEGTGFATNEKLFF
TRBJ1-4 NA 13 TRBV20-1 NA TGCAGTGCTAGTAGCGGGGCTAATGAAAAACTGTTTTTT CSASSGANEKLFF
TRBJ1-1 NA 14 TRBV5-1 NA TGCGCCAGCAGGTTGACGGCGGGGAACACTGAAGCTTTCTTT CASRLTAGNTEAFF
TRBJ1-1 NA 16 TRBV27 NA TGTGCCAGTAGTGTGGGGGGGGGAAAGTTAAACACTGAAGCTTTCTTT CASSVGGGKLNTEAFF
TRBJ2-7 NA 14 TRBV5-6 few TGTGCCAGCAGCTTGGCCGGGTGGGTCTACGAGCAGTACTTC CASSLAGWVYEQYF
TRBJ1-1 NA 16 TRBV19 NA TGTGCCAGTAGTATAGGGGCGCCGCCGACGAACACTGAAGCTTTCTTT CASSIGAPPTNTEAFF
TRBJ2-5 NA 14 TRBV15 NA TGTGCCACCAGCAGAGATCACGGGCAAGAGACCCAGTACTTC CATSRDHGQETQYF
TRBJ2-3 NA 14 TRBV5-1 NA TGCGCCAGCAAAGCGGAGGGCCTGGCAGATACGCAGTATTTT CASKAEGLADTQYF
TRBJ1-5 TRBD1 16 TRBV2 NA TGTGCCAGCAGTGTCTATGGGACAGCTGGCAATCAGCCCCAGCATTTT CASSVYGTAGNQPQHF
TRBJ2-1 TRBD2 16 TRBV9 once TGTGCCAGCAGGTCCGTTAGCGGGGGGCTTACCAATGAGCAGTTCTTC CASRSVSGGLTNEQFF
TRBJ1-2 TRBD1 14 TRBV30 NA TGTGCCTGGGAAGCAGGACAGGGGCCCGATGGCTACACCTTC CAWEAGQGPDGYTF
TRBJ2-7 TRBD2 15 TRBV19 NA TGTGCCAGTAGTATAGATCAAGCGGGACCCTACGAGCAGTACTTC CASSIDQAGPYEQYF
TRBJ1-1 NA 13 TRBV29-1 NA TGCAGCGTGTCCGGGGGGACGAACACTGAAGCTTTCTTT CSVSGGTNTEAFF
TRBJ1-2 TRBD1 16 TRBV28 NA TGTGCCAGCAGTTCTTGGACAGGGGGCTATAGTACGGGCTACACCTTC CASSSWTGGYSTGYTF
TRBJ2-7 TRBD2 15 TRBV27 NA TGTGCCAGCACCCCCTTTTCGGGAGCGGGGTACGAGCAGTACTTC CASTPFSGAGYEQYF
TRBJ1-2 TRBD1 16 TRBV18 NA TGTGCCAGCTCACTTACCCAGACAGGGCAGGGCTATGGCTACACCTTC CASSLTQTGQGYGYTF